This paragraph reports one TCR beta chain. Its specificity is not known. This sample was included in a study of T cell repertoires in cytomegalovirus infection. Turning to the study itself: Recently identified HLA-C-restricted CMV epitopes were among the peptides used. Matching HLA type and CMV infection were both indicated by public TCR beta signatures.

This CDR3 is built from 14 residues. Germline CDR1 LNHDA, CDR2 SQIVND (reference sequence). Trimming left V 0 bases short and J 2 bases short, with 8 bases between. From the reads, TCRdb called clonotypes with MiXCR, one entry per CDR3 protein. The sample shows about 740,000 distinct CDR3 sequences, approximately 33% of them seen only once. The chain uses TRBV19 and TRBJ2-7, with unresolved D. The clonotype originates from a human donor in good health (CMV status not recorded). Some clones in this sample may be carry-over from other donors' samples. Sequenced here: cultured PBMCs, sampled from culture after CMV antigen stimulation. CDR3 loop: CASSIEGLPYEQYF. CDR3 coding DNA: TGTGCCAGTAGTATAGAGGGTCTTCCCTACGAGCAGTACTTC.